A selection of T cell receptor beta chains follows, all from one sample in a study of neurological immune-mediated disorders. MiXCR, applied by TCRdb to the 5' RACE reads, yields one record per CDR3 protein. This table has fewer than 85,000 distinct CDR3 sequences, about 5% appearing once. The sequenced sample was PBMCs. These receptors all stem from a woman in her sixties or seventies with multiple sclerosis. Each CDR3 is given with its conserved first and last residue. Fields, in order: clone size, V gene, J gene, D gene, CDR3 protein, CDR3 DNA. D genes are given only for firm matches. The size of a clone is reported for some rows only, either as once, few or many, or as a class for expanded clones.

NA	TRBV5-5	TRBJ2-7	TRBD2	CASGTPSGRMYEQYF	TGTGCCAGCGGGACACCTAGCGGGAGAATGTACGAGCAGTACTTC
NA	TRBV20-1	TRBJ1-1	TRBD1	CSARPLTGGTEAFF	TGCAGTGCTAGACCCTTGACAGGGGGCACTGAAGCTTTCTTT
many	TRBV12-3/TRBV12-4	TRBJ2-5	NA	CASSQKGETQYF	TGTGCCAGCAGCCAAAAGGGGGAGACCCAGTACTTC
many	TRBV7-2	TRBJ2-1	NA	CASSPPRTAEQFF	TGTGCCAGCAGCCCCCCACGAACCGCTGAGCAGTTCTTC
many	TRBV7-9	TRBJ1-2	TRBD1	CASSSDTGTGVGGYTF	TGTGCCAGCAGCTCTGATACCGGGACAGGGGTTGGTGGCTACACCTTC
many	TRBV5-1	TRBJ2-3	TRBD2	CASWRETYTDTQYF	TGCGCCAGCTGGCGGGAGACATACACAGATACGCAGTATTTT
NA	TRBV7-9	TRBJ2-7	NA	CASSLSDYRAYEQYF	TGTGCCAGCAGCTTATCGGATTATAGAGCCTACGAGCAGTACTTC
NA	TRBV20-1	TRBJ2-7	NA	CSARVTPNEQYF	TGCAGTGCTAGAGTAACCCCCAACGAGCAGTACTTC
many	TRBV12-3/TRBV12-4	TRBJ1-2	TRBD1	CASSRSGQLRAGYTF	TGTGCCAGCAGTCGCTCGGGACAGCTCCGAGCTGGCTACACCTTC
few	TRBV15	TRBJ2-5	NA	CATSIGPGPQETQYF	TGTGCCACCAGCATCGGCCCGGGACCACAAGAGACCCAGTACTTC
many	TRBV7-6	TRBJ2-7	NA	CASSYRDSYYEQYF	TGTGCCAGCAGCTACCGGGACTCGTACTACGAGCAGTACTTC
many	TRBV6-5	TRBJ2-5	TRBD1	CASSSYRGRETQYF	TGTGCCAGCAGTTCATACAGGGGTAGGGAGACCCAGTACTTC
many	TRBV18	TRBJ2-3	NA	CASSPPRGGTDTQYF	TGTGCCAGCTCACCCCCCCGGGGAGGAACAGATACGCAGTATTTT
few	TRBV12-3/TRBV12-4	TRBJ1-5	TRBD1	CASSQGARGNQPQHF	TGTGCCAGCAGTCAGGGGGCGAGGGGCAATCAGCCCCAGCATTTT
many	TRBV5-5	TRBJ2-5	TRBD2	CASSRLAGAEETQYF	TGTGCCAGCAGCCGACTAGCGGGAGCGGAAGAGACCCAGTACTTC
many	TRBV6-6	TRBJ2-2	TRBD2	CASRPLAGVTGELFF	TGTGCCAGCAGACCACTAGCGGGAGTAACCGGGGAGCTGTTTTTT
NA	TRBV20-1	TRBJ2-1	TRBD2	CSARLAGDFSYNEQFF	TGCAGTGCTAGACTAGCGGGAGATTTCTCCTACAATGAGCAGTTCTTC
NA	TRBV7-2	TRBJ2-2	NA	CASSSGLNTGELFF	TGTGCCAGCAGCTCGGGGCTTAACACCGGGGAGCTGTTTTTT
many	TRBV5-1	TRBJ2-3	NA	CASSLALTTDTQYF	TGCGCCAGCAGCTTGGCACTCACCACAGATACGCAGTATTTT
NA	TRBV6-5	TRBJ1-1	TRBD1	CASRTTRGRKGTEAFF	TGTGCCAGCAGGACAACCAGGGGGAGGAAAGGTACTGAAGCTTTCTTT
many	TRBV4-1	TRBJ2-3	TRBD2	CASSQEGLAGGRTGEAQYF	TGCGCCAGCAGCCAAGAAGGACTAGCGGGAGGCCGAACTGGGGAGGCGCAGTATTTT
many	TRBV20-1	TRBJ2-3	NA	CSARAPSSLSTDTQYF	TGCAGTGCTAGAGCCCCCTCCTCCTTAAGCACAGATACGCAGTATTTT
many	TRBV5-8	TRBJ2-5	NA	CASRPPRESVKETQYF	TGTGCCAGCAGACCTCCTAGAGAAAGCGTGAAAGAGACCCAGTACTTC
many	TRBV7-6	TRBJ2-7	TRBD1	CASSQGAGAYEQYF	TGTGCCAGCAGCCAGGGGGCCGGCGCCTACGAGCAGTACTTC
many	TRBV6-2/TRBV6-3	TRBJ1-1	TRBD1	CASSFRGAQDTEAFF	TGTGCCAGCAGCTTCAGGGGGGCCCAGGACACTGAAGCTTTCTTT
many	TRBV7-9	TRBJ1-1	NA	CASSPGNQMNTEAFF	TGTGCCAGCAGTCCAGGGAACCAGATGAACACTGAAGCTTTCTTT
few	TRBV10-3	TRBJ1-2	NA	CAISGGGISYGYTF	TGTGCCATCAGTGGCGGTGGGATCAGCTATGGCTACACCTTC
NA	TRBV12-3/TRBV12-4	TRBJ2-2	TRBD2	CASSSGTSFPGELFF	TGTGCCAGCAGTTCGGGGACTAGCTTCCCCGGGGAGCTGTTTTTT
many	TRBV15	TRBJ2-3	TRBD2	CATRGERLAGSTGDTQYF	TGTGCCACCAGAGGGGAGAGACTAGCGGGCTCTACGGGAGATACGCAGTATTTT
many	TRBV18	TRBJ1-1	TRBD1	CASSQGQRVEAFF	TGTGCCAGCTCACAGGGACAGCGAGTTGAAGCTTTCTTT
few	TRBV5-5	TRBJ2-2	NA	CASSMGGAYTGELFF	TGTGCCAGCAGCATGGGGGGCGCTTATACCGGGGAGCTGTTTTTT
many	TRBV9	TRBJ2-1	TRBD2	CASSVLAGSGNEQFF	TGTGCCAGCAGCGTACTAGCGGGTTCTGGCAATGAGCAGTTCTTC
many	TRBV27	TRBJ2-5	NA	CASSPFGPETQYF	TGTGCCAGCAGTCCCTTTGGTCCAGAGACCCAGTACTTC
many	TRBV10-3	TRBJ1-6	TRBD1	CAISESTGGFSPLHF	TGTGCCATCAGTGAGTCGACAGGGGGTTTTTCACCCCTCCACTTT
many	TRBV20-1	TRBJ1-2	NA	CSARDSSRDSYGYTF	TGCAGTGCTAGGGACTCGTCCAGGGACTCCTATGGCTACACCTTC
many	TRBV27	TRBJ2-3	NA	CASSLAGVKATQYF	TGTGCCAGCAGTTTGGCTGGTGTTAAGGCTACGCAGTATTTT